Each of the 21 T cell receptor beta chains below was sequenced from the same sample in a study of T cell responses to AZD1222 COVID-19 vaccine. Only in-frame clones appear in the TCRdb table, and some are missing; sequencing was by immunoSEQ multiplex PCR. The top ten hold more than 10% of the sample, which has around 94,000 clones, roughly 90% seen once. Source: peripheral blood, taken on day 0 of AZD1222 vaccination. These receptor sequences come from an adult in good health.

The V gene is TRBV6-5, the J gene TRBJ1-2, with a weak D call TRBD1 (5 bases). V lost 6 bases, J lost 6 bases, and 14 bases lay in between. Germline V CDR1 and CDR2: MNHEY, SVGAGI. The CDR3 covers 13 residues. The CDR3 region has the DNA TGTGCCAGCAGCCGGGGCTTAGGGGATGGCTACACCTTC. It yields the protein CASSRGLGDGYTF.

The rearrangement joins TRBV10-1 to TRBJ1-1, with D perhaps TRBD1 (6 bases). CDR3 length: 12 amino acids. Germline V gives CDR1 WNHNN, CDR2 SYGVQD (reference sequence). The CDR3 nucleotides read TGCCCAGGGGCTCACTATCTTTCTGAAGCTTTCTTT. Its translation: CPGAHYLSEAFF.

V usage is TRBV27 and J usage is TRBJ2-1; TRBD2 agrees at 16 bases. The CDR3 runs to 18 residues. The V gene's germline CDR1 is MNHEY and CDR2 SMNVEV (reference sequence). V trimming: 5 bases; J trimming: 3 bases; junction bases outside the gene matches: 7. Here the CDR3 reads CASSTGLAGGLHYNEQFF. Written as DNA, the CDR3 is TGTGCCAGCAGTACGGGACTAGCGGGGGGGCTACACTACAATGAGCAGTTCTTC.

The genes are TRBV5-1 and TRBJ2-7; D gene ambiguous. The germline V and J ends were trimmed by 5 bases and 0 bases, with 12 bases remaining between them. Germline CDR1 reads SGHRS; CDR2 reads YFSETQ. The length of the CDR3 is 14 residues. In DNA, the CDR3 is TGCGCCAGCAGGGCAGCCCCTACCTCCTACGAGCAGTACTTC. Amino acids: CASRAAPTSYEQYF.

This clone was counted once. The chain carries TRBV4-3 and TRBJ1-5; D gene unclear. This CDR3 is 15 amino acids long. Trimming left V 0 bases short and J 2 bases short, with 8 bases between. In germline, CDR1 is LGHNA, CDR2 YSLEER. DNA for the CDR3: TGCGCCAGCAGCCAAGATTTAGGAGGCAATCAGCCCCAGCATTTT. This translates into CASSQDLGGNQPQHF.

V gene TRBV19 combines with J gene TRBJ1-3, with 7 bases identical to TRBD1. This CDR3 region has 15 residues. The trim removed 5 bases at V and 0 bases at J, leaving 4 bases unmatched. CDR1 and CDR2 (germline): LNHDA, SQIVND (reference sequence). In DNA, the CDR3 is TGTGCCAGTAGTGTTACAGGGGACTCTGGAAACACCATATATTTT. It codes for CASSVTGDSGNTIYF.

This rearrangement joins TRBV5-8 to TRBJ2-5, with 8 positions matching TRBD1. The CDR3 spans 14 residues. Per the germline V gene, CDR1 is SGHTS and CDR2 is YDEGEE. Losses at the gene ends were 0 bases for V and 5 bases for J; bases not matched to a gene: 3. The CDR3 reads CASSLGQGWETQYF. The CDR3 nucleotides are TGTGCCAGCAGCTTGGGACAGGGGTGGGAGACCCAGTACTTC.

This sequence joins TRBV2 and TRBJ2-7; D is uncertain. Trimming took 6 bases from V and 0 from J, leaving 15 bases between them. Germline values: CDR1 SNHLY, CDR2 FYNNEI. The CDR3 is made up of 15 amino acids. CDR3: CASSDHELYSYEQYF. The CDR3 DNA reads as TGTGCCAGCAGCGACCATGAACTCTACTCCTACGAGCAGTACTTC.

The V and J genes are TRBV21-1 and TRBJ1-5; the table's D call, TRBD1, was not checked against the DNA. TRBV21-1 is annotated as a pseudogene. CDR3 size: 19 residues. For the CDR3, the DNA is TGTGCCAGCAGCAAAGGCTCTCCCGGGACACCCTTCGGGAAGCAGCCCCAGCATTTT. Protein sequence: CASSKGSPGTPFGKQPQHF.

The gene calls are TRBV4-2 and TRBJ1-1, with a possible D match to TRBD1 (5 bases). Trimming shortened V by 2 bases and J by 5 bases, and 15 bases separated the two germline ends. The CDR3 spans 15 residues. Per the germline V gene, CDR1 is LGHNA and CDR2 is YNFKEQ. The CDR3 spells CASSQQARGRTEAFF. Written as DNA, the CDR3 is TGTGCCAGCAGCCAACAGGCCCGGGGACGAACTGAAGCTTTCTTT.

The CDR3 DNA reads TGTGCCAGCAGCCGTCAGGTGTGGTCCTCCTACAATGAGCAGTTCTTC. Protein product: CASSRQVWSSYNEQFF. V usage is TRBV11-2 and J usage is TRBJ2-1; D gene ambiguous. CDR1 is SGHAT, CDR2 FQNNGV, per germline. Trimming took off 5 bases at V and 0 bases at J, with 14 bases between the two ends. CDR3 length equals 16 residues. The full variable domain, its missing parts supplied by reference TRBV11-2 and TRBJ2-1, is EAGVAQSPRYKIIEKRQSVAFWCNPISGHATLYWYQQILGQGPKLLIQFQNNGVVDDSQLPKDRFSAERLKGVDSTLKIQPAKLEDSAVYLCASSRQVWSSYNEQFFGPGTRLTVL.

The chain combines TRBV19 with TRBJ1-5, with unresolved D. This CDR3 contains 16 residues. V dropped 1 base and J dropped 0 bases, with 10 bases sitting between them. Germline V gives CDR1 LNHDA, CDR2 SQIVND (reference sequence). Written as DNA, the CDR3 is TGTGCCAGTAGTATAGTTCGGGTAGCTAGCAATCAGCCCCAGCATTTT. Protein: CASSIVRVASNQPQHF.

The V gene is TRBV9, the J gene TRBJ1-1; D not certain. The V gene's germline CDR1 is SGDLS and CDR2 YYNGEE. Deletions cut 0 bases from V and 3 bases from J, with 6 bases between. The CDR3 consists of 13 residues. This CDR3 is CASSVVLYTEAFF. CDR3 DNA: TGTGCCAGCAGCGTAGTGCTCTACACTGAAGCTTTCTTT.

The rearrangement uses TRBV5-1 and TRBJ1-1; a possible D gene is TRBD1 (6 bases). V was trimmed by 3 bases and J by 0 bases, leaving 12 bases between them. Germline V gives CDR1 SGHRS, CDR2 YFSETQ. CDR3 size: 15 residues. The CDR3 sequence is CASSSIGGMNTEAFF. The CDR3 DNA reads as TGCGCCAGCAGCTCAATCGGGGGCATGAACACTGAAGCTTTCTTT. The full variable domain, rest sourced from reference TRBV5-1 and TRBJ1-1, is KAGVTQTPRYLIKTRGQQVTLSCSPISGHRSVSWYQQTPGQGLQFLFEYFSETQRNKGNFPGRFSGRQFSNSRSEMNVSTLELGDSALYLCASSSIGGMNTEAFFGQGTRLTVV.

The V gene is TRBV7-2, the J gene TRBJ2-2; D unclear. The germline V gene has CDR1 SGHTA and CDR2 FQGNSA. V lost 7 bases to trimming and J lost 1 base, with 10 bases between them. The CDR3 length is 14 residues. In nucleotides, the CDR3 is TGTGCCAGCACAAAATCGGGGAACACCGGGGAGCTGTTTTTT. Its protein product is CASTKSGNTGELFF.

The chain couples TRBV3-1 (or the pseudogene TRBV3-2) to TRBJ1-1; TRBD1 might be the D (5 bases). The CDR3 loop spans 14 amino acids. Germline CDR1 is LGHDT and CDR2 is YNNKEL (reference sequence). Deletions cut 1 base from V and 4 bases from J, with 10 bases between. The CDR3, as DNA: TGTGCCAGCAGCCAAGTTGACAGATTCACTGAAGCTTTCTTT. It is translated as CASSQVDRFTEAFF.

The V gene is TRBV5-1, the J gene TRBJ2-1; 13 nucleotides line up with TRBD2. The CDR3 is 17 residues long. Trimming at V came to 4 bases and at J to 7 bases, leaving 11 bases not matched to a gene. CDR1 is SGHRS and CDR2 is YFSETQ in the germline V gene. CDR3 nucleotide sequence: TGCGCCAGCAGCCTCCGGACTAGCGGGGGTTCGGGTAATGAGCAGTTCTTC. Protein: CASSLRTSGGSGNEQFF.

This sequence joins TRBV27 and TRBJ2-1, with no clear D. Trimming left V 2 bases short and J 6 bases short, with 5 bases between. The V gene's germline CDR1 is MNHEY and CDR2 SMNVEV (reference sequence). The CDR3 consists of 12 residues. The CDR3 sequence: CASSLDSNEQFF. In nucleotides, the CDR3 is TGTGCCAGCAGTTTAGATAGCAATGAGCAGTTCTTC.

The rearrangement links TRBV7-3 to TRBJ2-2; TRBD1 matches at 11 bases. The CDR3 consists of 16 residues. J gave up 4 bases and V 5 bases, and 6 bases lay outside the gene matches. Germline CDR1 SGHTA, CDR2 FQGTGA. CDR3 in amino acids: CASSLGTGGRTGELFF. In nucleotides, the CDR3 is TGTGCCAGCAGCCTCGGGACAGGGGGTCGCACCGGGGAGCTGTTTTTT.

The CDR3 DNA follows: TGTGCCAGCAGTTTAGGACAGAAAGCTTTCTTT. This codes for CASSLGQKAFF. The J gene is TRBJ1-1, the V gene TRBV12-3 or TRBV12-4, with a tentative D call TRBD1 (5 bases). CDR3 length: 11 residues. The germline V and J ends were trimmed by 1 base and 9 bases, with 6 bases remaining between them.

The chain is built from TRBV28 and TRBJ2-1; D could derive from TRBD1 or TRBD2 (7 bases each). V dropped 8 bases and J dropped 2 bases, with 16 bases sitting between them. Per the germline V gene, CDR1 is MDHEN and CDR2 is SYDVKM. This CDR3 contains 15 residues. CDR3 sequence reads: CASRLSGTAYNEQFF. The CDR3 DNA follows: TGTGCCAGCCGGCTCAGCGGGACAGCCTACAATGAGCAGTTCTTC.